The 26 T cell receptor beta chains below all came from one sample that was sequenced in a study of CD8+ T cells in alopecia areata. In each case, RNA was isolated and then reverse transcribed into cDNA as the sequencing template. Sequenced by immunoSEQ multiplex PCR; TCRdb stores in-frame clones only, minus some. The table shows about 190,000 clones, with about 60% occurring only once. This sample's treatment: oral pan-JAK inhibitor, 5-10 mg twice daily. The material sequenced was CD8+ T cells sorted from blood, taken at week 24, from a patient treated with tofacitinib. These receptors all come from a human donor with alopecia areata.

Notes on this clone: The sample carries other DNA sequences with the same CDR3. DNA of the CDR3: TGTGCCAGCAGTTTAGGAGCTACCTACAATGAGCAGTTCTTC. Protein product: CASSLGATYNEQFF. The genes are TRBV27 and TRBJ2-1; D ambiguous. Germline CDR1 reads MNHEY; CDR2 reads SMNVEV (reference sequence). V dropped 2 bases and J dropped 2 bases, with 7 bases sitting between them. CDR3 size: 14 residues.

This chain links TRBV4-1 with TRBJ1-5, with D uncertain. Trimming shortened V by 0 bases and J by 2 bases, and 11 bases separated the two germline ends. CDR3 size: 16 residues. Germline CDR1 and CDR2: MGHRA and YSYEKL. In nucleotides, the CDR3 is TGCGCCAGCAGCCAAGAATTAGGCCAGGGCAATCAGCCCCAGCATTTT. It yields the protein CASSQELGQGNQPQHF.

This chain links TRBV27 with TRBJ2-7; tentative D call: TRBD2 (7 bases). In germline, CDR1 is MNHEY, CDR2 SMNVEV (reference sequence). The CDR3 spans 14 residues. V was trimmed by 3 bases and J by 4 bases, leaving 13 bases between them. CDR3: CASSFAGEGYEQYF. The CDR3 DNA reads TGTGCCAGCAGTTTCGCAGGGGAGGGTTACGAGCAGTACTTC.

The rearrangement uses TRBV5-4 and TRBJ2-1; D is possibly TRBD2 (5 bases). In germline, CDR1 is SGHNT, CDR2 YYREEE (reference sequence). The CDR3 extends over 12 amino acids. Deletions cut 2 bases from V and 8 bases from J, with 8 bases between. CDR3 residues: CASSFAGDEQFF. CDR3 sequence (DNA): TGTGCCAGCAGCTTCGCGGGCGATGAGCAGTTCTTC. The variable domain in full, with the rest retrieved from reference TRBV5-4 and TRBJ2-1, is ETGVTQSPTHLIKTRGQQVTLRCSSQSGHNTVSWYQQALGQGPQFIFQYYREEENGRGNFPPRFSGLQFPNYSSELNVNALELDDSALYLCASSFAGDEQFFGPGTRLTVL.

The V gene is TRBV13, the J gene TRBJ2-1, with D possibly TRBD1 on 6 matching bases. V lost 1 base and J 6 bases, leaving 16 bases between the germline ends. The CDR3 is made up of 16 amino acids. CDR1 is PRHDT and CDR2 is FYEKMQ in the germline V gene (reference sequence). The CDR3 bases are TGTGCCAGCAGCTTAGTTGGGGGCGTTTTTTTCAATGAGCAGTTCTTC. Protein product: CASSLVGGVFFNEQFF. The complete variable domain, with remaining parts taken from reference TRBV13 and TRBJ2-1, reads AAGVIQSPRHLIKEKRETATLKCYPIPRHDTVYWYQQGPGQDPQFLISFYEKMQSDKGSIPDRFSAQQFSDYHSELNMSSLELGDSALYFCASSLVGGVFFNEQFFGPGTRLTVL.

The chain carries TRBV29-1 and TRBJ1-2; possible D gene TRBD1, 5 bases. Germline V CDR1 and CDR2: SQVTM, ANQGSEA. V dropped 6 bases and J dropped 5 bases, with 10 bases sitting between them. The CDR3 extends over 11 amino acids. This chain's CDR3 is CSVNDRYGYTF. Here the CDR3 DNA reads TGCAGCGTGAACGACAGATATGGCTACACCTTC.

This chain links TRBV11-2 with TRBJ2-7, with 11 nucleotides matching TRBD2. This CDR3 has 15 residues. Germline CDR1 SGHAT, CDR2 FQNNGV. The trim removed 3 bases at V and 3 bases at J, leaving 4 bases unmatched. CDR3 amino acids: CASSFGTSGFYEQYF. The CDR3 DNA reads as TGTGCCAGCAGCTTCGGGACTAGCGGATTCTACGAGCAGTACTTC.

This clone was detected only a few times. J is TRBJ1-1 and V is TRBV11-1; no reliable D call. The CDR3 runs 12 residues. Trimming left V 1 base short and J 3 bases short, with 3 bases between. Germline CDR1 is SGHAT and CDR2 is FQDESV (reference sequence). The CDR3 nucleotides read TGTGCCAGCAGCTTAGGGGACACTGAAGCTTTCTTT. It codes for CASSLGDTEAFF.

This clone has just a few counts. The V call is TRBV29-1, the J call TRBJ2-2; D is possibly TRBD2 (6 bases). Germline-derived CDR1 and CDR2 are SQVTM and ANQGSEA. This CDR3 is 14 amino acids long. V lost 3 bases and J lost 0, with 8 bases in between. The CDR3 spells CSVDGGANTGELFF. Here the CDR3 DNA reads TGCAGCGTTGACGGCGGGGCGAACACCGGGGAGCTGTTTTTT.

The V gene is TRBV15, the J gene TRBJ2-7; 8 bases match TRBD1. The V segment lost 1 base and the J segment 2 bases; nucleotides outside the gene matches: 4. Per the germline V gene, CDR1 is LNHNV and CDR2 is YYDKDF (reference sequence). CDR3 length: 15 amino acids. The CDR3 DNA follows: TGTGCCACCAGCAGAGTGGGGACAGGTCCCTACGAGCAGTACTTC. This translates into CATSRVGTGPYEQYF.

This clone was counted between two and nine times. The gene calls are TRBV5-1 and TRBJ2-1; D perhaps matches TRBD1 (6 bases). The CDR3 totals 13 residues. The V gene lost 3 bases and the J gene lost 10 bases, with 14 bases spanning the gap. The germline V gene has CDR1 SGHRS and CDR2 YFSETQ. The CDR3 reads CASSYVGGREQFF. In DNA form, the CDR3 reads TGCGCCAGCAGCTATGTTGGGGGCAGGGAGCAGTTCTTC.

The chain couples TRBV5-6 to TRBJ1-6; D is ambiguous. Germline V gene lookup returns CDR1 SGHDT and CDR2 YYEEEE. The V end lost 0 bases, the J end lost 7 bases, and 11 bases lay between the germline ends. This CDR3 spans 15 amino acids. The CDR3 spells CASSLGTVWNSPLHF. CDR3 DNA: TGTGCCAGCAGCTTGGGGACGGTATGGAATTCACCCCTCCACTTT. The variable domain in full, completed from reference TRBV5-6 and TRBJ1-6, reads DAGVTQSPTHLIKTRGQQVTLRCSPKSGHDTVSWYQQALGQGPQFIFQYYEEEERQRGNFPDRFSGHQFPNYSSELNVNALLLGDSALYLCASSLGTVWNSPLHFGNGTRLTVT.

The V call is TRBV4-2, the J call TRBJ1-3; D uncertain. This CDR3 is 13 amino acids long. Germline loops: CDR1 LGHNA, CDR2 YNFKEQ. V was trimmed by 0 bases and J by 4 bases, leaving 4 bases between them. This CDR3 reads CASSQEDGNTIYF. The CDR3 nucleotides read TGTGCCAGCAGCCAAGAAGACGGAAACACCATATATTTT.

The DNA of the CDR3 is TGTGCCAGCAGCCCTAACAGGGGTGAGAATGAAAAACTGTTTTTT. It yields the protein CASSPNRGENEKLFF. This chain connects TRBV7-8 to TRBJ1-4, with TRBD1 matching over 7 bases. This CDR3 has 15 amino acids. J was trimmed by 5 bases and V by 5 bases; bases with no gene match: 8. Germline CDR1 reads SGHVS; CDR2 reads FQNEAQ.

The CDR3 region has the DNA TGTGCCAGCAGCTTTAGCGGGGGCTACGGGGACACTGAAGCTTTCTTT. The encoded protein is CASSFSGGYGDTEAFF. The J gene is TRBJ1-1, the V gene TRBV11-2, with D possibly TRBD1 on 6 matching bases. Germline CDR1 reads SGHAT; CDR2 reads FQNNGV. V lost 3 bases and J lost 3, with 17 bases in between. The CDR3 spans 16 residues.

V is TRBV7-2 and J is TRBJ2-1; 7 bases are shared with TRBD1. The CDR3 extends over 19 amino acids. V was pared by 2 bases and J by 3 bases, with 16 bases of the junction left unmatched. Germline loops: CDR1 SGHTA, CDR2 FQGNSA. CDR3 protein: CASSLWWTGPSSYYNEQFF. CDR3 nucleotides: TGTGCCAGCAGCTTATGGTGGACAGGTCCTTCATCCTACTACAATGAGCAGTTCTTC.

The count of this clone is one. The chain employs TRBV7-6 and TRBJ2-7, with D possibly matching TRBD1 (6 bases). Trimming cost V 5 bases and J 2 bases, with 16 bases left between them. The CDR3 spans 15 residues. The germline CDR1 and CDR2 sequences are SGHVS and FNYEAQ. CDR3 sequence reads: CASSLGNGGTYEQYF. The CDR3 DNA sequence: TGTGCCAGCAGCCTCGGCAATGGGGGCACCTACGAGCAGTACTTC.

The chain joins TRBV29-1 to TRBJ2-5; TRBD1 aligns across 8 bases. This CDR3 contains 15 residues. Germline CDR1 reads SQVTM; CDR2 reads ANQGSEA. V was pared by 2 bases and J by 3 bases, with 8 bases of the junction left unmatched. In DNA, the CDR3 is TGCAGCGTTGAAAAGGACAGGGCCCCCAAAGAGACCCAGTACTTC. It translates to CSVEKDRAPKETQYF.

The rearrangement uses TRBV27 and TRBJ1-2; 8 bases agree with TRBD1. CDR3 length: 15 amino acids. In germline, CDR1 is MNHEY, CDR2 SMNVEV (reference sequence). V lost 1 base to trimming and J lost 4 bases; unmatched junction nucleotides: 5. The CDR3 DNA reads as TGTGCCAGCAGTTTATTGGCAGGGGGCGGCTATGGCTACACCTTC. Encoded protein: CASSLLAGGGYGYTF.

The chain carries TRBV11-2 and TRBJ1-6; TRBD1 is a possible D gene (5 bases). With 3 bases removed from V and 11 bases from J, the gap between germline ends came to 14 bases. The CDR3 runs 14 residues. Per germline, CDR1 SGHAT and CDR2 FQNNGV. The CDR3 DNA sequence: TGTGCCAGCAGCTTGGGGACTCCCCTGACACCCCTCCACTTT. Translating it yields CASSLGTPLTPLHF.

The chain employs TRBV7-9 and TRBJ2-1; TRBD2 matches at 14 bases. This CDR3 contains 15 residues. Germline CDR1 SEHNR, CDR2 FQNEAQ (reference sequence). Germline trimming cut 5 bases from V and 10 bases from J; bases unmatched to any gene: 7. DNA for the CDR3: TGTGCCAGCAGCAGACTAGCGGGGGGGCATGAAGAGCAGTTCTTC. It translates to CASSRLAGGHEEQFF.

The rearrangement uses TRBV7-9 and TRBJ1-1; D is undetermined. CDR1 is SEHNR and CDR2 is FQNEAQ in the germline V gene (reference sequence). The V end was cut by 5 bases, the J end by 6 bases, with 7 bases between. CDR3 size: 11 residues. The CDR3: CASSQDSEAFF. CDR3 sequence (DNA): TGTGCCAGCAGCCAGGACTCTGAAGCTTTCTTT. Drawing the rest from reference TRBV7-9 and TRBJ1-1, the complete variable domain is DTGVSQNPRHKITKRGQNVTFRCDPISEHNRLYWYRQTLGQGPEFLTYFQNEAQLEKSRLLSDRFSAERPKGSFSTLEIQRTEQGDSAMYLCASSQDSEAFFGQGTRLTVV.

The V call is TRBV13, the J call TRBJ1-2; a possible D gene is TRBD1 (5 bases). This CDR3 comprises 16 residues. Germline CDR1 and CDR2: PRHDT and FYEKMQ (reference sequence). The V end was cut by 5 bases, the J end by 1 base, with 17 bases between. CDR3 sequence reads: CASSTGTENGNYGYTF. CDR3 DNA sequence: TGTGCCAGCAGCACTGGGACCGAGAATGGTAACTATGGCTACACCTTC.

V usage is TRBV6-1 and J usage is TRBJ2-6, with D hard to call. Germline assignment: CDR1 MNHNS and CDR2 SASEGT. The CDR3 length is 16 residues. Trimming took off 2 bases at V and 0 bases at J, with 8 bases between the two ends. Here the CDR3 DNA reads TGTGCCAGCAGTGAACGACGGATCTCTGGGGCCAACGTCCTGACTTTC. It yields the protein CASSERRISGANVLTF.

This clone was recorded a few times. The chain employs TRBV11-2 and TRBJ2-5, with 10 bases lining up with TRBD1. The CDR3 has 15 residues. Germline V gene lookup returns CDR1 SGHAT and CDR2 FQNNGV. J was trimmed by 3 bases and V by 3 bases; bases with no gene match: 4. DNA for the CDR3: TGTGCCAGCAGCTTTGGACAGGGGGTCGAAGAGACCCAGTACTTC. Its translation: CASSFGQGVEETQYF.

This clone was detected ten times or more. This chain links TRBV14 with TRBJ1-1; perhaps TRBD1 as D (5 bases). The length of the CDR3 is 15 residues. V was trimmed by 1 base and J by 4 bases, leaving 13 bases between them. Per germline, CDR1 SGHDN and CDR2 FVKESK. The CDR3 DNA reads as TGTGCCAGCAGCCAAGGTAGGGGCCGGAGCACTGAAGCTTTCTTT. Translated: CASSQGRGRSTEAFF.